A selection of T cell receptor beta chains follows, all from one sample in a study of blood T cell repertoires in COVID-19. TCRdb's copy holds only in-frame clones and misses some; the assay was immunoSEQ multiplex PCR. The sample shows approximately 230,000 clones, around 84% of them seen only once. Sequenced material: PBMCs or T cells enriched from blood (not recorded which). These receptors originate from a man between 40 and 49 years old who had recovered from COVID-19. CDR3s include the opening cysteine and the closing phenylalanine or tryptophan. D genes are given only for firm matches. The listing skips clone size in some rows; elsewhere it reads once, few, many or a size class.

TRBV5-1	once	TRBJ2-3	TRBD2	CASCLTSGGTDTQYF	TGCGCCAGCTGCCTGACTAGCGGGGGCACAGATACGCAGTATTTT
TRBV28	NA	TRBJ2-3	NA	CASSPPSGFTDTQYF	TGTGCCAGCAGTCCCCCCAGCGGATTCACAGATACGCAGTATTTT
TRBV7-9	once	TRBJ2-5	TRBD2	CASSLGLAGGPLETQYF	TGTGCCAGCAGCTTGGGACTAGCGGGAGGGCCATTAGAGACCCAGTACTTC
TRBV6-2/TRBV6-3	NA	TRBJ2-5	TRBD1	CASSYWTGDQETQYF	TGTGCCAGCAGTTACTGGACAGGGGACCAAGAGACCCAGTACTTC
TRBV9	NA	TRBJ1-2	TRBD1	CASSSTGTEYGYTF	TGTGCCAGCAGCTCCACCGGGACAGAATATGGCTACACCTTC
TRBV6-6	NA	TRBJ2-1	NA	CASSYSRASGYNEQFF	TGTGCCAGCAGTTACTCGAGGGCGAGCGGGTACAATGAGCAGTTCTTC
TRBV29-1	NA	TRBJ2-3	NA	CSVRQDTQYF	TGCAGCGTCAGGCAAGATACGCAGTATTTT
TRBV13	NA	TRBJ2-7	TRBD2	CASSLGLAGGPHYEQYF	TGTGCCAGCAGCTTAGGACTAGCGGGAGGACCCCACTACGAGCAGTACTTC
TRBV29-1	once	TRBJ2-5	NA	CSVEPVRVGETQYF	TGCAGCGTTGAACCCGTCAGGGTCGGAGAGACCCAGTACTTC
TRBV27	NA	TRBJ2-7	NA	CASSLLTGSSYEQYF	TGTGCCAGCAGTTTATTAACAGGGAGCTCCTACGAGCAGTACTTC
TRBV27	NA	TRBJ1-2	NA	CASSLAPTGEEAGYTF	TGTGCCAGCAGTTTAGCCCCAACCGGGGAAGAGGCTGGCTACACCTTC
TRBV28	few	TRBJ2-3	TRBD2	CASSGGLSGDTQYF	TGTGCCAGCAGTGGGGGACTATCAGGAGATACGCAGTATTTT
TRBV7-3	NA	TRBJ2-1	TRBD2	CASSLTGTSEYNEQFF	TGTGCCAGCAGCTTAACGGGGACTAGCGAGTACAATGAGCAGTTCTTC
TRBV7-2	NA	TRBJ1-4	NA	CASSSGTFNEKLFF	TGTGCCAGCAGCTCCGGGACATTCAATGAAAAACTGTTTTTT
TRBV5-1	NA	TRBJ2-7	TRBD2	CASSLTGSSGYYEQYF	TGCGCCAGCAGCCTGACCGGGTCTAGCGGTTACTACGAGCAGTACTTC
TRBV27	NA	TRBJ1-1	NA	CASCVPLEGLSCTEAFF	TGTGCCAGCTGCGTACCCCTGGAGGGATTATCGTGTACTGAAGCTTTCTTT
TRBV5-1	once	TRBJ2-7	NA	CASSLNSGQGYEQYF	TGCGCCAGCAGCTTGAATTCGGGACAAGGATACGAGCAGTACTTC
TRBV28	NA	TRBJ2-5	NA	CASSRTTQETQYF	TGTGCCAGCAGCCGCACTACTCAAGAGACCCAGTACTTC
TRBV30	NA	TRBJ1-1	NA	CACSPGLNTEAFF	TGTGCCTGCTCTCCGGGGTTGAACACTGAAGCTTTCTTT
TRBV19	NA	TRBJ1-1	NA	CASTRTGDTEAFF	TGTGCCAGTACCCGAACAGGAGACACTGAAGCTTTCTTT
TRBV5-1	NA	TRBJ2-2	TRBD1	CASSPGTGAGELFF	TGCGCCAGCAGCCCCGGGACAGGGGCCGGGGAGCTGTTTTTT
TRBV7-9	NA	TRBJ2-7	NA	CASSRVLGSYEQYF	TGTGCCAGCAGCCGGGTTCTAGGCTCCTACGAGCAGTACTTC
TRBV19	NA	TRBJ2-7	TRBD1	CASSVYWAQGFLYEQYF	TGTGCCAGTAGTGTATATTGGGCACAGGGGTTCCTCTACGAGCAGTACTTC
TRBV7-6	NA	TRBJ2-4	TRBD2	CASSPRSSSGRTNIQYF	TGTGCCAGCAGCCCCCGGAGTTCTAGCGGGAGGACAAACATTCAGTACTTC
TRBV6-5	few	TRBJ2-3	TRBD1	CASSRTGLGTDTQYF	TGTGCCAGCAGTCGGACAGGACTCGGCACAGATACGCAGTATTTT
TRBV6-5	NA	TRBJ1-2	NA	CAVLGGNSYGYTF	TGTGCCGTGCTTGGGGGGAACTCCTATGGCTACACCTTC
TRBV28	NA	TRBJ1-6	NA	CASRASGLNSPLHF	TGTGCCAGCAGGGCCTCGGGTTTAAATTCACCCCTCCACTTT
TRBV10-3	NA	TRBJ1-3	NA	CAIRERDSGNTIYF	TGTGCCATCAGGGAGCGGGACTCTGGAAACACCATATATTTT
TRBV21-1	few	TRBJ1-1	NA	CASSKGGREQVPGLNTEAFF	TGTGCCAGCAGCAAAGGCGGTAGAGAACAGGTTCCAGGGCTAAACACTGAAGCTTTCTTT
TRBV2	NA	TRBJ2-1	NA	CASQSSAETYNEQFF	TGTGCCAGCCAGTCCAGCGCGGAGACCTACAATGAGCAGTTCTTC
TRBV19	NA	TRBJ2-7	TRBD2	CASTGAGVYEQYF	TGTGCCAGTACCGGAGCGGGAGTATACGAGCAGTACTTC
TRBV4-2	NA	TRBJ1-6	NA	CASSQETRDWPLHF	TGTGCCAGCAGCCAAGAAACTAGGGACTGGCCCCTCCACTTT
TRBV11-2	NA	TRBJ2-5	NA	CASSLDEGGIAETQYF	TGTGCCAGCAGCTTAGATGAAGGGGGAATCGCGGAGACCCAGTACTTC
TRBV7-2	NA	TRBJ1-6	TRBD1	CAAPGTVNNSPLHF	TGTGCCGCCCCCGGGACAGTGAATAATTCACCCCTCCACTTT
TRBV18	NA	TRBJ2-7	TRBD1	CASAGQDYEQYF	TGTGCCAGCGCGGGACAGGACTACGAGCAGTACTTC
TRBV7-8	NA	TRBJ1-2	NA	CASSPYDGLDGYTF	TGTGCCAGCAGCCCGTATGACGGACTGGATGGCTACACCTTC
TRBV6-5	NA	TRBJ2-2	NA	CASSYDLELGELFF	TGTGCCAGCAGTTACGACCTGGAGCTCGGGGAGCTGTTTTTT
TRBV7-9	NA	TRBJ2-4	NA	CASSSLATGAKNIQYF	TGTGCCAGCAGCTCGCTGGCTACAGGGGCCAAAAACATTCAGTACTTC
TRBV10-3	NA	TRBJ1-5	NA	CAISESGAGTYQPQHF	TGTGCCATCAGTGAGTCGGGGGCAGGGACGTATCAGCCCCAGCATTTT
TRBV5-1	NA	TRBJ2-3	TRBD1	CASSSSRTGRTDTQYF	TGCGCCAGCAGCTCGAGTCGGACAGGGCGCACAGATACGCAGTATTTT
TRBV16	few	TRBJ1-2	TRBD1	CASSRGVQGANYGYTF	TGTGCCAGCAGCCGTGGGGTACAGGGGGCAAACTATGGCTACACCTTC
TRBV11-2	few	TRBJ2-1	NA	CASSLILGFNWEQFF	TGTGCCAGCAGCCTCATACTAGGCTTTAATTGGGAGCAGTTCTTC
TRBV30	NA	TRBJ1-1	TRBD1	CAWSEGAVGTEAFF	TGTGCCTGGAGCGAGGGGGCAGTAGGAACTGAAGCTTTCTTT
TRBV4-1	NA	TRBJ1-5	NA	CASSQGIGGHNQPQHF	TGCGCCAGCAGCCAAGGTATCGGAGGTCACAATCAGCCCCAGCATTTT
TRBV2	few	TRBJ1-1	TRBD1	CARRGQGVSTEAFF	TGTGCCAGGAGAGGACAGGGGGTTTCCACTGAAGCTTTCTTT
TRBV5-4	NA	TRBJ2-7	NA	CASSSDSYSYEQYF	TGTGCCAGCAGCTCGGACAGCTACTCCTACGAGCAGTACTTC
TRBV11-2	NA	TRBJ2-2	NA	CASSRDRTNTGELFF	TGTGCCAGCAGCAGAGACAGGACTAACACCGGGGAGCTGTTTTTT
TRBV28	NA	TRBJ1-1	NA	CASSLEGGNTEAFF	TGTGCCAGCAGTTTGGAAGGGGGGAACACTGAAGCTTTCTTT
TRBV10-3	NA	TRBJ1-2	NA	CAISPSALRGYGYTF	TGTGCCATCAGCCCGAGTGCACTACGGGGCTATGGCTACACCTTC
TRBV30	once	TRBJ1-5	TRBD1	CAWRTRQGTGGNQPQHF	TGTGCCTGGAGGACTCGTCAAGGGACAGGGGGTAATCAGCCCCAGCATTTT
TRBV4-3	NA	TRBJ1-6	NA	CASSQEGGGSSPLHF	TGCGCCAGCAGCCAAGAAGGGGGAGGGAGTTCACCCCTCCACTTT
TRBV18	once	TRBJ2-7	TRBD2	CASSPGAGGPYEQYF	TGTGCCAGCTCACCTGGTGCGGGGGGCCCCTACGAGCAGTACTTC
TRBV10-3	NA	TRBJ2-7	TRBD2	CAIGGGASYEQYF	TGTGCCATCGGCGGGGGAGCCTCCTACGAGCAGTACTTC
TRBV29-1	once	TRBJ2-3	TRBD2	CSVWTSGGLSLTDTQYF	TGCAGCGTCTGGACTAGCGGGGGCCTCTCACTCACAGATACGCAGTATTTT
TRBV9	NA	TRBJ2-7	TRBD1	CASSVGTGGPFGYEQYF	TGTGCCAGCAGCGTCGGGACAGGGGGTCCGTTCGGCTACGAGCAGTACTTC